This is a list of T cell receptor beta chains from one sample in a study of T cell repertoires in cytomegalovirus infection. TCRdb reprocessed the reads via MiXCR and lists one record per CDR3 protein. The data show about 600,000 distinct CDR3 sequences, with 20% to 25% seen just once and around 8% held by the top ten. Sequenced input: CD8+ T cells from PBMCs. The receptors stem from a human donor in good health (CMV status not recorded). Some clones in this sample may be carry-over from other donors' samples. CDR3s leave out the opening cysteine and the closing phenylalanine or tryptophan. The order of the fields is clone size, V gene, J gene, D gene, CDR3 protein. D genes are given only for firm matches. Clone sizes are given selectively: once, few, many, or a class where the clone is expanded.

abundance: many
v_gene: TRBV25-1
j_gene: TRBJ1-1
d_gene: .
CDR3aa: ASRSPGQGVEAF

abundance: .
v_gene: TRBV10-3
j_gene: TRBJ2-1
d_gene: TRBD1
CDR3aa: AISFPGTGPYNEQF

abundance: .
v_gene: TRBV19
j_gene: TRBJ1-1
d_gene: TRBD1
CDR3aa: ASSTQGAGTEAF

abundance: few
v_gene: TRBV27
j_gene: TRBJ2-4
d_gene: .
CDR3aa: ASSSMRERGENIQY

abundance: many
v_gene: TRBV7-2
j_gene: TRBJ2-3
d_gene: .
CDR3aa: ASGRSTDTQY

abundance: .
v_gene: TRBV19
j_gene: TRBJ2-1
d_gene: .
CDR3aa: ASSIETFGGEQF

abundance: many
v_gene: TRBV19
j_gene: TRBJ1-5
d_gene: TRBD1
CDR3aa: ASRDRGYQPQH

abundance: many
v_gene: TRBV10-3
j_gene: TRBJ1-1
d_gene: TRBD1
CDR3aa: AISDEQGVAEAF

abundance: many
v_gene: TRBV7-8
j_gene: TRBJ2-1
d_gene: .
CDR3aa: ASSLRGEGDEQF

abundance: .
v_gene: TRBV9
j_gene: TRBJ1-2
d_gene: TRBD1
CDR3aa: ASSVSEAGTAYGYT

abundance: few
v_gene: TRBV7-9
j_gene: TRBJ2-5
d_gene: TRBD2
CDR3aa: ASISLSGDWETQY

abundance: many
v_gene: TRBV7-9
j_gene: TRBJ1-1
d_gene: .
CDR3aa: ASSLPRTVEAF

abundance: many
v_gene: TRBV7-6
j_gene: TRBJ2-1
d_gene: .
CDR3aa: ASSFREDSPYNEQF

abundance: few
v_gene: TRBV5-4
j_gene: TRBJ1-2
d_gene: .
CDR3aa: ASSSQVNYGYT

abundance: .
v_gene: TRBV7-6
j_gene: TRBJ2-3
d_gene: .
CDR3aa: VSSLRAGTDTQY

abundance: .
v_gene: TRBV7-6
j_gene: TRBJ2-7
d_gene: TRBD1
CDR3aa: VSSLETGIEQY

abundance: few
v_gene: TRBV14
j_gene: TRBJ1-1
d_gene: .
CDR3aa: ASSRGFNRLNTEAF

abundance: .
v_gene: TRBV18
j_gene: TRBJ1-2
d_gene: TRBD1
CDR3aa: VSSPPRDRGVGYT

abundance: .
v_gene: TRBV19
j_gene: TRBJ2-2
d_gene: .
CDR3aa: ASSILPAQNTGELF

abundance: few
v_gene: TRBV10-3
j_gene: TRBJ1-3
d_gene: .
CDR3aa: AISAWEPDSGNTIY

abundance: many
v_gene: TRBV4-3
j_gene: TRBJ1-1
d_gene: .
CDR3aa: ASSPRQMNTEAF

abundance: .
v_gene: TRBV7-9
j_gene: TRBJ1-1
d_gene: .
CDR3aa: ASPSPGLEAF

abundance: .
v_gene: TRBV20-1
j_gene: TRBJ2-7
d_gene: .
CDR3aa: SAFSTYEQY

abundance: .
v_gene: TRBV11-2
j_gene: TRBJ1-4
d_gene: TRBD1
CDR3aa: ASSPGQNLNEKLF

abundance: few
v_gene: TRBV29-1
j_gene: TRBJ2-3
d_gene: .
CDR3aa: SVVPAGAFADTQY

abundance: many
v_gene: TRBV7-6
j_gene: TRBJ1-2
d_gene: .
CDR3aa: ASSPGEYGYT

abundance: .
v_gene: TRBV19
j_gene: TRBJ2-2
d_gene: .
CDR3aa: ASSRGPTGELF

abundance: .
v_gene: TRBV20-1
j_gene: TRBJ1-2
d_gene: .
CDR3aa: SAGGWKDGYT

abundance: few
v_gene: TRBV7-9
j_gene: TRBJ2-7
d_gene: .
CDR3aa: ASSSDVSAYEQY

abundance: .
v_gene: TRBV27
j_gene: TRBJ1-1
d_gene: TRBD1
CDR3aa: ASIDRVGAEAF

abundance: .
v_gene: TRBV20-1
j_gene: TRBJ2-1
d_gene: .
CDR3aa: SARGGGRSSYNEQF

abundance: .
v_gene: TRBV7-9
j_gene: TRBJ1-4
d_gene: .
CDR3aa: ASSLETVPRKEKLF

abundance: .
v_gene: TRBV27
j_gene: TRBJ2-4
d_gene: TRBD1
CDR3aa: ASSPQGAMNIQY